Reported below is one TCR beta chain. Antigen: not known. V was shortened by 5 bases and J by 2 bases, with 13 bases between the two germline ends. Germline values: CDR1 SGHTA, CDR2 FQGNSA. This CDR3 has 15 amino acids. This sample was taken from a study of blood T cells in healthy people across ages. Overall study findings and caveats: There was no known CMV status for donors, so expanded clonotype changes were possibly confounded.

Every donor contributed roughly 10 milliliters of peripheral blood by blood draw. Isolated per sample were at least 6 million PBMCs. The authors ran a second PCR of about 6 to 11 cycles using a sample-barcoded 5' primer and a J-beta primer mix. TCRdb reprocessed the 5' RACE reads via MiXCR and lists one record per CDR3 protein. The sample yields hundreds of thousands of distinct CDR3 sequences, roughly 50% seen once. This rearrangement joins TRBV7-2 to TRBJ1-5, with D possibly TRBD1 on 6 matching bases. The receptor was derived from a man aged 30 to 39 in good health. The specimen sequenced was blood. This chain's CDR3 is CASSKNREGNQPQHF. CDR3 bases: TGTGCCAGCAGCAAAAACAGGGAGGGCAATCAGCCCCAGCATTTT.